The 6 T cell receptor beta chains in this list originate from one sample, sequenced in a study of blood T cell repertoires in COVID-19. Here immunoSEQ multiplex PCR was the method, and the copy in TCRdb shows in-frame clones only, minus some. The table shows a few hundred thousand clones, with around 87% occurring only once. The specimen was PBMCs or T cells enriched from blood (not recorded which). All receptors derive from a man in his forties or fifties in a cohort exposed to, infected with or recovered from COVID-19 (not recorded which).

This rearrangement joins TRBV6-5 to TRBJ2-1, with 13 nucleotides matching TRBD2. Trimming removed 6 bases from V and 8 bases from J; junction bases left unmatched: 4. The length of the CDR3 is 14 residues. Germline V gene data show CDR1 as MNHEY and CDR2 as SVGAGI. The CDR3 protein is CASRTGLAGDEQFF. In DNA, the CDR3 is TGTGCCAGCAGGACCGGACTAGCGGGAGATGAGCAGTTCTTC.

This chain uses TRBV6-4 with TRBJ2-1; 10 positions match TRBD2. With 8 bases clipped from V and 5 bases from J, the junction kept 9 bases outside the gene matches. Germline CDR1 reads MRHNA; CDR2 reads SNTAGT. CDR3 length: 15 amino acids. CDR3 sequence: CASRAGGGTHNEQFF. The CDR3 nucleotides are TGTGCCAGCCGAGCGGGAGGGGGCACGCACAATGAGCAGTTCTTC.

The chain uses TRBV27 and TRBJ2-6, with a possible D match to TRBD1 (6 bases). The CDR3 covers 17 residues. Looked up from germline, CDR1 is MNHEY and CDR2 is SMNVEV (reference sequence). The germline V and J ends were trimmed by 3 bases and 5 bases, with 17 bases remaining between them. The CDR3 is CASSFLQMQGWANVLTF. The DNA for the CDR3 is TGTGCCAGCAGTTTCCTCCAAATGCAGGGGTGGGCCAACGTCCTGACTTTC.

The chain joins TRBV7-9 to TRBJ1-5; TRBD1 aligns across 8 bases. Germline-derived CDR1 and CDR2 are SEHNR and FQNEAQ (reference sequence). With V trimmed by 8 bases and J by 5 bases, 5 bases remained unmatched. The length of the CDR3 is 13 residues. The CDR3 protein is CASDRGTDQPQHF. The CDR3 nucleotides read TGTGCCAGCGACAGGGGCACAGATCAGCCCCAGCATTTT.

There are a few counts of this clone. V usage is TRBV6-5 and J usage is TRBJ2-1; the match to TRBD2 covers 9 bases. The germline V gene encodes CDR1 MNHEY and CDR2 SVGAGI. V dropped 6 bases and J dropped 2; count of bases not matched to a gene: 2. The CDR3 totals 14 residues. The DNA of the CDR3 is TGTGCCAGCAGATCTAGCGGGACCTACAATGAGCAGTTCTTC. Translated: CASRSSGTYNEQFF.

This rearrangement joins TRBV19 to TRBJ1-2; D not certain. V dropped 1 base and J dropped 2 bases, with 14 bases sitting between them. CDR1 is LNHDA and CDR2 is SQIVND in the germline V gene (reference sequence). This CDR3 region has 16 residues. For the CDR3, the DNA is TGTGCCAGTAGTATAGGAGGTCGGGGTTCGAACTATGGCTACACCTTC. Its translation: CASSIGGRGSNYGYTF.